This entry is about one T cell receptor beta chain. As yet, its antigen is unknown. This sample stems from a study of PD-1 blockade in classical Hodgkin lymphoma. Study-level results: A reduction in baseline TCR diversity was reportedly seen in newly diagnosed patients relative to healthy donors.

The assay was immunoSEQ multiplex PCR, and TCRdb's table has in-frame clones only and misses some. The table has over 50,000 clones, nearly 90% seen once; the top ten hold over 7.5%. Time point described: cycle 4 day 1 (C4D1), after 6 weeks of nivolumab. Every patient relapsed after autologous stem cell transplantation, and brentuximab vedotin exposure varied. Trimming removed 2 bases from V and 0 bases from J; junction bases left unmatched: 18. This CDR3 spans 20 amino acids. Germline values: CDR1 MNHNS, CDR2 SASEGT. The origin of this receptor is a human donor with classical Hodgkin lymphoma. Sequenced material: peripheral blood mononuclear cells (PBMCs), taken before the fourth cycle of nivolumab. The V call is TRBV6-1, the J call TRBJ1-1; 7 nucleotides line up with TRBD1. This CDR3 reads CASSEKSGQNFLLMNTEAFF. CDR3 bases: TGTGCCAGCAGTGAAAAGTCGGGACAGAACTTTTTACTTATGAACACTGAAGCTTTCTTT.